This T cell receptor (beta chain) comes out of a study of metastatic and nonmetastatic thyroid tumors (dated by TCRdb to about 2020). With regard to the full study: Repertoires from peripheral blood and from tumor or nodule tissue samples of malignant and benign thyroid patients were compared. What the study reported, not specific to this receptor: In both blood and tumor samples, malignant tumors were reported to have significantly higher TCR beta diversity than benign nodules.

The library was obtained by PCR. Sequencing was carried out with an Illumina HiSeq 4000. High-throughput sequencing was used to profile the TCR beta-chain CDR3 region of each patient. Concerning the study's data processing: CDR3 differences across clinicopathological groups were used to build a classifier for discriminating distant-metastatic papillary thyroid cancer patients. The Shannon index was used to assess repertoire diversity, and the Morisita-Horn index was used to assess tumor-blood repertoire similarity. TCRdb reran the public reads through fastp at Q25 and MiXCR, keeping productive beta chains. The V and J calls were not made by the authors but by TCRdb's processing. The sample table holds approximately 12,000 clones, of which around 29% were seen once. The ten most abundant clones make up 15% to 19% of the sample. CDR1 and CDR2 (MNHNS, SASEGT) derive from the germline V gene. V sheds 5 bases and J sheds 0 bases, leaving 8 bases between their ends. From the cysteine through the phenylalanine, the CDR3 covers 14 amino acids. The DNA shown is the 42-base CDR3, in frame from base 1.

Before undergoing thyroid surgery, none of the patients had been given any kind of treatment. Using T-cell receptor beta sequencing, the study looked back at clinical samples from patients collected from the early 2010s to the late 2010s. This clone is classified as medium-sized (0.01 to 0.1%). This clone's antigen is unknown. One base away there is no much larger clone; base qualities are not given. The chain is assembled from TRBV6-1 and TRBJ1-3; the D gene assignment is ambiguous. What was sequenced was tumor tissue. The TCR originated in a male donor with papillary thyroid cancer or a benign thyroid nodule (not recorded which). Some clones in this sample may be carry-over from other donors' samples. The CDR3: CASSTTDSGNTIYF. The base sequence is TGTGCCAGCAGTACAACCGACTCTGGAAACACCATATATTTT.